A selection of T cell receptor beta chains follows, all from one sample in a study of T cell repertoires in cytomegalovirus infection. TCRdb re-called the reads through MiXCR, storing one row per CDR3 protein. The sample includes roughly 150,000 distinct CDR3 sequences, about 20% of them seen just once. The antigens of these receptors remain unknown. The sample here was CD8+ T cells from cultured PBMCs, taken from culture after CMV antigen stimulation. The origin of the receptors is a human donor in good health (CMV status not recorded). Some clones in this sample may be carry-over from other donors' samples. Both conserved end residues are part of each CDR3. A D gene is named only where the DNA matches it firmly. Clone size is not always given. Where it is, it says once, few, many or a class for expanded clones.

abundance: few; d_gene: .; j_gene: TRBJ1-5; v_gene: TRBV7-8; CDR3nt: TGTGCCAGCAGCTTATCTGTACGCTATAGCAATCAGCCCCAGCATTTT; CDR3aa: CASSLSVRYSNQPQHF
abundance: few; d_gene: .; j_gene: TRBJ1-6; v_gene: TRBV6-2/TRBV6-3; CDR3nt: TGTGCCAGCAGTTACGGCGGCGACTATAATTCACCCCTCCACTTT; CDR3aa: CASSYGGDYNSPLHF
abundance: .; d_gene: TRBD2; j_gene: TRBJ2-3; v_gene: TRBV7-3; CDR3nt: TGTGCCAGCAGCCCCTCGGGGGGTCTCACAGATACGCAGTATTTT; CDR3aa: CASSPSGGLTDTQYF
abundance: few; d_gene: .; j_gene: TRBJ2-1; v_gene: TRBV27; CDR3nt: TGTGCCAGCAGTTTACCACGGCAGGGAGGTGCCGAGCAGTTCTTC; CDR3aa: CASSLPRQGGAEQFF
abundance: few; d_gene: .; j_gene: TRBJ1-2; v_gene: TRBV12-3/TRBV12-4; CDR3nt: TGTGCCAGCAGTCTTACCCCCCGAGGCTACACCTTC; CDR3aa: CASSLTPRGYTF
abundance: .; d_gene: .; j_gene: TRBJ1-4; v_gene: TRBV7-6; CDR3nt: TGTGCCAGCAGCTTAGAAGGGGTACTGGGCGAAAAACTGTTTTTT; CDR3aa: CASSLEGVLGEKLFF
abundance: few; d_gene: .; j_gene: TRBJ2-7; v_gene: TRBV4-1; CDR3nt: TGCGCCAGCAGCCAAGTGTTAGAGGGGGGTATCTACGAGCAGTACTTC; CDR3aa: CASSQVLEGGIYEQYF
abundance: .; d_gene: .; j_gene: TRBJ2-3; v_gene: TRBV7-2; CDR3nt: TGTGCCAGCAGCTACCCGGGAGATACGCAGTATTTT; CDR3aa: CASSYPGDTQYF
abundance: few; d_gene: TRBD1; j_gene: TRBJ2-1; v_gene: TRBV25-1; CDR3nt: TGTGCCAGCAGTGTCCCAGGGGGCAAATCCTACAATGAGCAGTTCTTC; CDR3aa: CASSVPGGKSYNEQFF
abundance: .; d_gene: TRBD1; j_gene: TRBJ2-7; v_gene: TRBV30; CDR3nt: TGTGCCTGGACTTATCGGGACAGCCGCGCCGAGCAGTACTTC; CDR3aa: CAWTYRDSRAEQYF
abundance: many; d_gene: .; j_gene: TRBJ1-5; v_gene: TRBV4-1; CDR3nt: TGCGCCAGCAGCCAAGAGAGGAAGGGACGCCCGCCCCAGCATTTT; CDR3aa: CASSQERKGRPPQHF
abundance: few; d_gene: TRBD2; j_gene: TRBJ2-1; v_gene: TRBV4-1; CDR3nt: TGCGCCAGCAGCTCGGGACTAGCGGGGGAGAGCTCCTACAATGAGCAGTTCTTC; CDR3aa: CASSSGLAGESSYNEQFF
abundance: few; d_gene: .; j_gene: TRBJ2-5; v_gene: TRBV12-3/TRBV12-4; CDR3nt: TGTGCCAGCAGTGGCCAAGGGGGGGAGACCCAGTACTTC; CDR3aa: CASSGQGGETQYF
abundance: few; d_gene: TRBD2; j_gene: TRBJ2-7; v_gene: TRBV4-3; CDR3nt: TGCGCCAGCAGCCAAGGACTAGCGGCTAAGGAGCAGTACTTC; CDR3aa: CASSQGLAAKEQYF
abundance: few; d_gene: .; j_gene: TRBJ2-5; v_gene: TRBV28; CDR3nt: TGTGCCAGCAGTTGGGAGATAGCGATGGACCAAGAGACCCAGTACTTC; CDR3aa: CASSWEIAMDQETQYF
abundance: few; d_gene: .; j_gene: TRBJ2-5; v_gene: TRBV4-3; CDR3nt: TGCGCCAGCAGCCAAGACGGGCTAGCGAGCGAGACCCAGTACTTC; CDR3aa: CASSQDGLASETQYF
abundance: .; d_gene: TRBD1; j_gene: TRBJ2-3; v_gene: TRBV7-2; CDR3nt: TGTGCCAGCAGCTCAGGGGGCCCAGCGCAGTATTTT; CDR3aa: CASSSGGPAQYF
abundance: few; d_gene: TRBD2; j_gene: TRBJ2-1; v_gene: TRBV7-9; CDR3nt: TGTGCCAGCAGCTCACCCGGACTAGCGGGGGAAACCTCCTACAATGAGCAGTTCTTC; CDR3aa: CASSSPGLAGETSYNEQFF
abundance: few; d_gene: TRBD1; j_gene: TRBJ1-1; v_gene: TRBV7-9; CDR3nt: TGTGCCAGCAGCCCGGAGGCCCGACAGGGGAGCACTGAAGCTTTCTTT; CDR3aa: CASSPEARQGSTEAFF
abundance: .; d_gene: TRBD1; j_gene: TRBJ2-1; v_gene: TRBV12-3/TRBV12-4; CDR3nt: TGTGCCAGCAGTTCCCGGGAGGTGGGACAGGGATACAATGAGCAGTTCTTC; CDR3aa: CASSSREVGQGYNEQFF
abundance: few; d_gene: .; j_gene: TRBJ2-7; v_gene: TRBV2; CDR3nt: TGTGCCGGTACCGGGGCCTACGAGCAGTACTTC; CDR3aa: CAGTGAYEQYF
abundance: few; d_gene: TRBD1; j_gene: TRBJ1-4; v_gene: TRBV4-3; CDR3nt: TGCGCCAGCAGCCAAGACGGGACAGAGGATAATGAAAAACTGTTTTTT; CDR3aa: CASSQDGTEDNEKLFF
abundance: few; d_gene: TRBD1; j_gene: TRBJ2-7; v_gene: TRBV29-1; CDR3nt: TGCAGCGCGACAGGGGGACTGTCCTACGAGCAGTACTTC; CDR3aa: CSATGGLSYEQYF